This T cell receptor beta chain was sequenced in a study of T cell responses to AZD1222 COVID-19 vaccine. CDR3 length equals 14 residues. CDR1 SQVTM and CDR2 ANQGSEA come from the germline V gene. With V trimmed by 4 bases and J by 3 bases, 0 bases remained unmatched. TCRdb's table, derived via immunoSEQ multiplex PCR, lists solely in-frame clones and lacks some. The sample yields approximately 100,000 clones, roughly 85% seen once. This receptor was obtained from an adult who received the AZD1222 COVID-19 vaccine. The gene calls are TRBV29-1 and TRBJ2-3; 14 bases agree with TRBD2. Here the sequenced sample was peripheral blood, taken 28 days after the second AZD1222 dose. The CDR3 coding sequence is TGCAGCGTTGGGACTAGCGGGAGGACAGATACGCAGTATTTT. Protein sequence: CSVGTSGRTDTQYF.